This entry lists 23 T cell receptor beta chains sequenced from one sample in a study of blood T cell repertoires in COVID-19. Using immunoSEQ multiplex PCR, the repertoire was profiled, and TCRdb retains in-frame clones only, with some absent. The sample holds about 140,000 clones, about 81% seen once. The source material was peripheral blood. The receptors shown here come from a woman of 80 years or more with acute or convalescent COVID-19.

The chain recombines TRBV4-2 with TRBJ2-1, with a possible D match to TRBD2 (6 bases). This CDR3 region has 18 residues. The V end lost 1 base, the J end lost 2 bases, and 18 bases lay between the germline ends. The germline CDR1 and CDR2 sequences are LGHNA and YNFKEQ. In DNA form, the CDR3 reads TGTGCCAGCAGCCAAGCCCTAGGCGGGCGGGGAGCCTACAATGAGCAGTTCTTC. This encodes CASSQALGGRGAYNEQFF.

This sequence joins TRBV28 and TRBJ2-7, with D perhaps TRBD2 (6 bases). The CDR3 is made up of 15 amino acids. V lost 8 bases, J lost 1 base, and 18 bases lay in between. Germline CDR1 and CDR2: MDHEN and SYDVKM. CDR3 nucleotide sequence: TGTGCCAGCGGGGAAAGTGGAGGAGGGTCCTACGAGCAGTACTTC. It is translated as CASGESGGGSYEQYF.

In DNA, the CDR3 is TGTGCCAGCAGTTTGGGGCGGCTCTACGAGCAGTACTTC. Translating gives CASSLGRLYEQYF. V is TRBV12-3 or TRBV12-4 and J is TRBJ2-7; D might be TRBD1 (5 bases). There are 13 residues in the CDR3. Trimming stripped 3 bases from V and 3 bases from J, with 9 bases between.

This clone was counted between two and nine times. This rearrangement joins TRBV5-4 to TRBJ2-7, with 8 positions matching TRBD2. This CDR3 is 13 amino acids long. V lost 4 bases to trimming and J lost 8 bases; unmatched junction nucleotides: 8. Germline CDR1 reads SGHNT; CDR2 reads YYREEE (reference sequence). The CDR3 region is CASSLGYSGKQYF. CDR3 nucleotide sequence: TGTGCCAGCAGCCTCGGATATAGCGGGAAGCAGTACTTC.

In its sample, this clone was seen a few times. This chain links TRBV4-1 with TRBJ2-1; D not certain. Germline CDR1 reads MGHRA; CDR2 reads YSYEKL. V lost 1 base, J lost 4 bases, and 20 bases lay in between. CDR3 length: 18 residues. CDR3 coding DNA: TGCGCCAGCAGCCAAGTTGATCTCCTCCCACAGAAATACAATGAGCAGTTCTTC. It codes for CASSQVDLLPQKYNEQFF.

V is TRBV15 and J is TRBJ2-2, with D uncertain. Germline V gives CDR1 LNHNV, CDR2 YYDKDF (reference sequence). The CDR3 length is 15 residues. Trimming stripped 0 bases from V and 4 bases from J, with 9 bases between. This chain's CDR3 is CATSRDYRVTGELFF. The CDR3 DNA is TGTGCCACCAGCAGAGATTATCGGGTCACCGGGGAGCTGTTTTTT. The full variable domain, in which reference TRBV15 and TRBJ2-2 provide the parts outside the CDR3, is DAMVIQNPRYQVTQFGKPVTLSCSQTLNHNVMYWYQQKSSQAPKLLFHYYDKDFNNEADTPDNFQSRRPNTSFCFLDIRSPGLGDTAMYLCATSRDYRVTGELFFGEGSRLTVL.

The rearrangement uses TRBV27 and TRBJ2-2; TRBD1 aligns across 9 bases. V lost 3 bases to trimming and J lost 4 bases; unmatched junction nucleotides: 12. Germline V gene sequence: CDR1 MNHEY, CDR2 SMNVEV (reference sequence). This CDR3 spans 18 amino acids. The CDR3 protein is CASSLKPGGTGTTGELFF. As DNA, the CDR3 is TGTGCCAGCAGTTTGAAGCCTGGGGGGACAGGGACCACCGGGGAGCTGTTTTTT.

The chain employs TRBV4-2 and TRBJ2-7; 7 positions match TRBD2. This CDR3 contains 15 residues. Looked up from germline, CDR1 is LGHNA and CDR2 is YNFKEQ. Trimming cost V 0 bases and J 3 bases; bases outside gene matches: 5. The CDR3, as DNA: TGTGCCAGCAGCCAAGAGTCGCTAGCGGACTACGAGCAGTACTTC. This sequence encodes CASSQESLADYEQYF.

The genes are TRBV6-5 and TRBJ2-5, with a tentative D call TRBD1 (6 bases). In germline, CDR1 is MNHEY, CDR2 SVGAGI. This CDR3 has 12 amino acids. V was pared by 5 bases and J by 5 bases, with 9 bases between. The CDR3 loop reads CASSSQGETQYF. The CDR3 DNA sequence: TGTGCCAGCAGTAGCCAGGGGGAGACCCAGTACTTC.

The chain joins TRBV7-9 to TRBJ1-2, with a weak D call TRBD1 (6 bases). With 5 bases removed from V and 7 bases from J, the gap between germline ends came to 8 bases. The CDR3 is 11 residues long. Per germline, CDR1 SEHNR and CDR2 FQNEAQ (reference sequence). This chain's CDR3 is CASSRTVGYTF. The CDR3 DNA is TGTGCCAGCAGCCGGACAGTTGGCTACACCTTC.

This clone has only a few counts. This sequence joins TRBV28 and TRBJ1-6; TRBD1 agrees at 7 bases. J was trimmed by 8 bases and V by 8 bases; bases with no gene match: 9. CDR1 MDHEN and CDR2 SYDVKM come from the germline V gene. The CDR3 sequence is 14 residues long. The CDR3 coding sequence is TGTGCCAGCCACTCACCGGGACAGTATTCACCCCTCCACTTT. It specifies CASHSPGQYSPLHF.

CDR3: CASSLIQGLVNNEQYF. For the CDR3, the DNA is TGTGCCAGCAGCTTAATCCAGGGCTTGGTGAATAACGAGCAGTACTTC. The chain couples TRBV7-2 to TRBJ2-7; D possibly corresponds to TRBD1 (5 bases). Germline CDR1 and CDR2: SGHTA and FQGNSA. V was pared by 2 bases and J by 5 bases, with 19 bases between. The CDR3 runs to 16 residues.

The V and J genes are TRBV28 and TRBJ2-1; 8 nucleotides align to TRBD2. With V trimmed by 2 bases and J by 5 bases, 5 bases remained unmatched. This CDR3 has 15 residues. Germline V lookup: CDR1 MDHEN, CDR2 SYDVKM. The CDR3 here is CASSLGASGHNEQFF. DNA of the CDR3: TGTGCCAGCAGTTTAGGGGCTAGCGGGCACAATGAGCAGTTCTTC.

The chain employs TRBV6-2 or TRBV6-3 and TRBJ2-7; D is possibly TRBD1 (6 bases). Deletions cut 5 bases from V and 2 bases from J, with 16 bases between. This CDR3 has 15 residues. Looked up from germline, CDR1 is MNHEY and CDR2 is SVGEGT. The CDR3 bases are TGTGCCAGCAGTCTATCCCACAGGGTCCCCTACGAGCAGTACTTC. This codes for CASSLSHRVPYEQYF.

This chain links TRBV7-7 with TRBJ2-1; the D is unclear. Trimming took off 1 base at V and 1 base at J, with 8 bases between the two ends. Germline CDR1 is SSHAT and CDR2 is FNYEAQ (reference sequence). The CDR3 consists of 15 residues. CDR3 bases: TGTGCCAGCAGCTTAGGAGGAGTTTCCTACAATGAGCAGTTCTTC. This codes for CASSLGGVSYNEQFF.

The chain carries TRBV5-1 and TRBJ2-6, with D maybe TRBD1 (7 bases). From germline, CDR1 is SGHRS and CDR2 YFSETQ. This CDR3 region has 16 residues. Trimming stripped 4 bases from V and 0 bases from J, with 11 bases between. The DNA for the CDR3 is TGCGCCAGCAGCCCCCAGGGGGGCTCTGGGGCCAACGTCCTGACTTTC. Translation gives CASSPQGGSGANVLTF.

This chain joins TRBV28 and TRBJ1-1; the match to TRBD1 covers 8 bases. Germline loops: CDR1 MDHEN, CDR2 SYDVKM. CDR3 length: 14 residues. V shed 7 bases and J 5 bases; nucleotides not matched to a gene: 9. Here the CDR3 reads CASNIGQGLTEAFF. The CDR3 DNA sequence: TGTGCCAGCAATATAGGACAGGGCCTAACTGAAGCTTTCTTT.

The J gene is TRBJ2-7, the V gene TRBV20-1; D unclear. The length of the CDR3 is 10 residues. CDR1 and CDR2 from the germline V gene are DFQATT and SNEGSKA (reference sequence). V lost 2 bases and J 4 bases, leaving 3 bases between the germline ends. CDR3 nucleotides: TGCAGTGCTAGAATATACGAGCAGTACTTC. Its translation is CSARIYEQYF.

CDR3 sequence reads: CASSDGGEAFF. CDR3 DNA sequence: TGTGCCAGCAGCGACGGGGGTGAAGCTTTCTTT. J is TRBJ1-1 and V is TRBV5-6; tentatively, D is TRBD1 (5 bases). The ends were cut back, 4 bases at V and 7 bases at J, with 8 bases in the middle. This CDR3 has 11 amino acids. CDR1 and CDR2 (germline): SGHDT, YYEEEE.

The DNA for the CDR3 is TGTGCCAGCAGTTTATGGGCGGACAGGGAAGGGAATGGCTACACCTTC. It yields the protein CASSLWADREGNGYTF. The rearrangement links TRBV28 to TRBJ1-2; 8 bases map to TRBD1. The CDR3 has 16 amino acids. Germline V gene sequence: CDR1 MDHEN, CDR2 SYDVKM. Germline trimming cut 0 bases from V and 6 bases from J; bases unmatched to any gene: 9.

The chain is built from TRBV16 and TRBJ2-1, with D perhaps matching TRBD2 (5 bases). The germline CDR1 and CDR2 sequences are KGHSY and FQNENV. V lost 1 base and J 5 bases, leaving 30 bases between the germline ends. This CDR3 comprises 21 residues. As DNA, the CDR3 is TGTGCCAGCAGCCAATGGGCGTCCCTAGAGAGAGGGTTGGGGTCCGACAATGAGCAGTTCTTC. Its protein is CASSQWASLERGLGSDNEQFF.

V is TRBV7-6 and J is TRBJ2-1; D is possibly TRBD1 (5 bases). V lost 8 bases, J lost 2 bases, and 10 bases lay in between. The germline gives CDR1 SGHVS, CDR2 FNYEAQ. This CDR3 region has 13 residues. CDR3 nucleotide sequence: TGTGCCAGCGGGTGGGGCGCCTACAATGAGCAGTTCTTC. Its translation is CASGWGAYNEQFF.

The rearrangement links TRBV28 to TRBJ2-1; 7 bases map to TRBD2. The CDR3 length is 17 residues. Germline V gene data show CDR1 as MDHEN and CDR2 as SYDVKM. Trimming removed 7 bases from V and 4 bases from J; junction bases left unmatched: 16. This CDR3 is CASTSAGRASSYNEQFF. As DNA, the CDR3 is TGTGCCAGCACCTCCGCTGGGAGGGCCTCGTCGTACAATGAGCAGTTCTTC.